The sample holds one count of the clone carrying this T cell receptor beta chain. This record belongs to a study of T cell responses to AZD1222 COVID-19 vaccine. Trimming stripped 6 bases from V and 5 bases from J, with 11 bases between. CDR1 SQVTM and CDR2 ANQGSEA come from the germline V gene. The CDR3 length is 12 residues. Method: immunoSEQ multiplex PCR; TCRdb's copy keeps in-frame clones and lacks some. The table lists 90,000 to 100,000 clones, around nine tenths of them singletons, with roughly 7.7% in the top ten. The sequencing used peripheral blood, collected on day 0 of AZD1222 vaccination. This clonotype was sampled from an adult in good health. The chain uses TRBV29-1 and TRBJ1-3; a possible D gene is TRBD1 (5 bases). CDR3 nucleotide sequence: TGCAGCGTAGGGACTCGTAGAAACACCATATATTTT. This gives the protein CSVGTRRNTIYF.